This T cell receptor (beta chain) came from a study of siplizumab effects on memory and regulatory T cells. Trimming cost V 6 bases and J 6 bases; bases outside gene matches: 12. CDR1 is MNHNS, CDR2 SASEGT, per germline. The CDR3 is 15 amino acids. The assay covered 90,000 to 100,000 TCR templates per sample. This table comes from immunoSEQ multiplex PCR, and its TCRdb copy is limited to in-frame clones, with some not included. The sample lists over 80,000 clones, just under 95% seen once, with approximately 1.5% in the top ten. Whole-study results and caveats: Solely a minor proportion of alloreactive clones could be assigned to unstimulated subsets.

About this clone itself: Its antigen is currently unknown.

This TCR was sampled from a human donor in good health. The sequenced sample consisted of non-Treg CD4+ T cells sorted from blood. The chain has TRBV6-1 and TRBJ2-3; TRBD1 matches 7 bases. CDR3: CASSLLMLQGDTQYF. In DNA form, the CDR3 reads TGTGCCAGCAGCTTATTAATGTTACAGGGGGATACGCAGTATTTT.